The clone carrying this T cell receptor beta chain was counted only a few times. Profiled with immunoSEQ multiplex PCR; TCRdb holds only in-frame clones, not every one. The data show a few hundred thousand clones, about 80% seen once. This sample was included in a study of blood T cell repertoires in COVID-19. V lost 5 bases to trimming and J lost 0 bases, with 8 bases between them. In germline, CDR1 is LNHDA, CDR2 SQIVND (reference sequence). The CDR3 has 14 residues. The gene calls are TRBV19 and TRBJ2-1, with D hard to call. The sequence was obtained from a person aged 65 to 85 with COVID-19, enrolled during active disease. The sequenced material came from peripheral blood. This chain's CDR3 is CASSLLSSYNEQFF. The CDR3 DNA follows: TGTGCCAGTAGTTTATTGAGCTCCTACAATGAGCAGTTCTTC.